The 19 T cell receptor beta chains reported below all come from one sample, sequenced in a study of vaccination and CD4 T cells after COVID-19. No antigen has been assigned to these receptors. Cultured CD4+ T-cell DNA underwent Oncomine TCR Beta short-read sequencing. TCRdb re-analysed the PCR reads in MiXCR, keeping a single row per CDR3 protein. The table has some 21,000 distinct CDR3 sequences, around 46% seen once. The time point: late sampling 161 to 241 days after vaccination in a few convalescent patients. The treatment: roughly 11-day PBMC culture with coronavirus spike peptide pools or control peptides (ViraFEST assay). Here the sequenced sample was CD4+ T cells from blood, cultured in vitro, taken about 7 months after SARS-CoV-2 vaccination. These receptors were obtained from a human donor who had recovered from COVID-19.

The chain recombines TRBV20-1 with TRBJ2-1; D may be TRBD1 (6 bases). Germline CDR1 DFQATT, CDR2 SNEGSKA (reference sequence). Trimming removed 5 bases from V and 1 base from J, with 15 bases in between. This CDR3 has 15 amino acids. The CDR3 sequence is CSAVQGSSSYNEQFF. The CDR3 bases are TGCAGTGCTGTACAGGGTTCGTCGTCCTACAATGAGCAGTTCTTC.

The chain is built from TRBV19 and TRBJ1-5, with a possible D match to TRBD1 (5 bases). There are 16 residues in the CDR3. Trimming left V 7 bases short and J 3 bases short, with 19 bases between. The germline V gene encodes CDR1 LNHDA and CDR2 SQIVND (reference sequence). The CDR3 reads CASTPRGRGTNQPQHF. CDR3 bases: TGTGCCAGTACCCCTAGGGGTAGGGGAACCAATCAGCCCCAGCATTTT.

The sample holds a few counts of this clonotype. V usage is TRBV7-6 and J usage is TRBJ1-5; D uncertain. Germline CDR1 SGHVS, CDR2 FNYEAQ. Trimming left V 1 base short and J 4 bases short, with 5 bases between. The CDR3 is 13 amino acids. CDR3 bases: TGTGCCAGCAGCTTAGACGGGAATCAGCCCCAGCATTTT. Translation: CASSLDGNQPQHF.

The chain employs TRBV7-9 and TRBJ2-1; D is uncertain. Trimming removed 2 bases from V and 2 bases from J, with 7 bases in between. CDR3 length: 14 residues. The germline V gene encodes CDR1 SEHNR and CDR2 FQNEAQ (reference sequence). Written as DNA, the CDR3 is TGTGCCAGCAGCTTACAGGTGGCCTACAATGAGCAGTTCTTC. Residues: CASSLQVAYNEQFF.

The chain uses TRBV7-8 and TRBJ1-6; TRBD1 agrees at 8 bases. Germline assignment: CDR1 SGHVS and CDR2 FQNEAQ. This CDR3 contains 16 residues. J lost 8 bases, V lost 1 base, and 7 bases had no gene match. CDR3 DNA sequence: TGTGCCAGCAGCTTAGAAACCGGGACAGGAGATTCACCCCTCCACTTT. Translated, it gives CASSLETGTGDSPLHF.

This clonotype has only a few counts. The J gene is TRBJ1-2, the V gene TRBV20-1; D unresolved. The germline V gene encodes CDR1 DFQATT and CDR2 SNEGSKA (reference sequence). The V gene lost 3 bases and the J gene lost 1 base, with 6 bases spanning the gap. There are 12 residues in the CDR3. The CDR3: CSASGSNYGYTF. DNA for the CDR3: TGCAGTGCTAGCGGCAGTAACTATGGCTACACCTTC.

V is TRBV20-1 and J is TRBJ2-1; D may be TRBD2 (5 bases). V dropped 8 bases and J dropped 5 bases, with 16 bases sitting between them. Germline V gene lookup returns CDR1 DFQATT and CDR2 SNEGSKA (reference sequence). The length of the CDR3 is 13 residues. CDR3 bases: TGCAGTCCAGCTCGGGGTGGCAACAATGAGCAGTTCTTC. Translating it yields CSPARGGNNEQFF.

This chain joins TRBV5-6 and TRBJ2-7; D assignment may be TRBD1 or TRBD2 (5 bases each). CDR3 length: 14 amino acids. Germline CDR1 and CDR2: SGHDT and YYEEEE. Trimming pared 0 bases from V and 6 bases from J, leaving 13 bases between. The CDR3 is CASSLVGTAGEQYF. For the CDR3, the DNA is TGTGCCAGCAGCTTGGTTGGGACGGCTGGCGAGCAGTACTTC.

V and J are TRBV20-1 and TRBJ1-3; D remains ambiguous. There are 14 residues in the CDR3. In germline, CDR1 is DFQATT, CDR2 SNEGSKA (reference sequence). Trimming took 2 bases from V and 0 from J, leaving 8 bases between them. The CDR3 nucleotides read TGCAGTGCTAGATCCGCCATCTCTGGAAACACCATATATTTT. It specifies CSARSAISGNTIYF.

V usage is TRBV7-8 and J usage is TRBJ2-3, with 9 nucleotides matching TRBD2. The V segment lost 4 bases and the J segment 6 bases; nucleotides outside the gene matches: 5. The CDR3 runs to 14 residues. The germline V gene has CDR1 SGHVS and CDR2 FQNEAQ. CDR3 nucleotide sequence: TGTGCCAGCAGCTCGGCGGGGGGGCGCGATACGCAGTATTTT. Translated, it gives CASSSAGGRDTQYF.

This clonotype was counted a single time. The CDR3 coding sequence is TGCAGTGTTGCGCGGGGGGACTCCTACGAGCAGTACTTC. Protein product: CSVARGDSYEQYF. V is TRBV20-1 and J is TRBJ2-7; 8 bases agree with TRBD2. The V segment lost 7 bases and the J segment 0 bases; nucleotides outside the gene matches: 5. The CDR3 sequence is 13 residues long. CDR1 is DFQATT, CDR2 SNEGSKA, per germline (reference sequence).

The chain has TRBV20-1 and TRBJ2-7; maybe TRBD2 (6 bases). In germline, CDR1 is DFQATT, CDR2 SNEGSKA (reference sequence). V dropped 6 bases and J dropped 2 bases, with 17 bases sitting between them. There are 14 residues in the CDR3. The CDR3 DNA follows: TGCAGTGCCCTCCATCGGGACTCAGCCTACGAGCAGTACTTC. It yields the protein CSALHRDSAYEQYF.

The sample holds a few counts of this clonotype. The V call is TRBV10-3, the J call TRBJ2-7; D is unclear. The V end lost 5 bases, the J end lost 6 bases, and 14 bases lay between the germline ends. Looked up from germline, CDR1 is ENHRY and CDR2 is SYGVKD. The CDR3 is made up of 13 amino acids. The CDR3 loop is CAISPPRTGEQYF. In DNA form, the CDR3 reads TGTGCCATCAGTCCGCCCAGGACGGGCGAGCAGTACTTC.

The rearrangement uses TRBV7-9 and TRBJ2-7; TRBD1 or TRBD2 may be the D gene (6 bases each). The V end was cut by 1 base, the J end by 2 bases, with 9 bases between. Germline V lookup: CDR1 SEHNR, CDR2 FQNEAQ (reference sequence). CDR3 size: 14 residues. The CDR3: CASSLGGATYEQYF. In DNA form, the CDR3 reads TGTGCCAGCAGCTTAGGGGGGGCCACCTACGAGCAGTACTTC. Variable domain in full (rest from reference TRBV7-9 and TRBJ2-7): DTGVSQNPRHKITKRGQNVTFRCDPISEHNRLYWYRQTLGQGPEFLTYFQNEAQLEKSRLLSDRFSAERPKGSFSTLEIQRTEQGDSAMYLCASSLGGATYEQYFGPGTRLTVT.

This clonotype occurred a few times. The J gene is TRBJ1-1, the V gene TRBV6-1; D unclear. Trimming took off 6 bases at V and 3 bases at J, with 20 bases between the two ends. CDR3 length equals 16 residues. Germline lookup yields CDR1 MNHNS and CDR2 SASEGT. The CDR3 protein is CASSDVGRVGDTEAFF. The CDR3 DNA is TGTGCCAGCAGCGACGTAGGTAGGGTCGGGGACACTGAAGCTTTCTTT.

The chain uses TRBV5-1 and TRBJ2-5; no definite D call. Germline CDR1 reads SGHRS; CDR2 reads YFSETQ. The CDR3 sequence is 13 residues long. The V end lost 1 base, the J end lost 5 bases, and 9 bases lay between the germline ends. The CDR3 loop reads CASSLFAGETQYF. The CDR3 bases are TGCGCCAGCAGCTTGTTTGCTGGGGAGACCCAGTACTTC.

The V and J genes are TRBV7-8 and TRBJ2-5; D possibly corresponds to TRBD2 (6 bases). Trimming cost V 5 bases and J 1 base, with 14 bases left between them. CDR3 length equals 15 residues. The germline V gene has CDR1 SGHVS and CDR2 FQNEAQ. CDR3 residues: CASSPSWDFQETQYF. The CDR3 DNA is TGTGCCAGCAGCCCCTCTTGGGACTTCCAAGAGACCCAGTACTTC.

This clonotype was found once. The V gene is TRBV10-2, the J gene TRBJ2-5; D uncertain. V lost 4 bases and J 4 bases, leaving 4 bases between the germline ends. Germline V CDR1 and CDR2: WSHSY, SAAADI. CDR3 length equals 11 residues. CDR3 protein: CASSVGETQYF. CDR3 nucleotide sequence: TGCGCCAGCAGTGTCGGAGAGACCCAGTACTTC.

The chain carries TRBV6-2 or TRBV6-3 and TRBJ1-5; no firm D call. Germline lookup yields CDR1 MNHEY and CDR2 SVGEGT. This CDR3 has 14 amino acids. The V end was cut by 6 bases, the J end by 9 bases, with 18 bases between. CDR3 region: CASSSPAGNGPQHF. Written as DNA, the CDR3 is TGTGCCAGCAGCTCTCCGGCCGGCAATGGGCCCCAGCATTTT.